This T cell receptor beta chain originates from a study of CD8+ T cells in alopecia areata. The overall study: Treatment comprised oral tofacitinib, 5 to 10 mg twice daily, in treated patients.

This CDR3 is built from 12 residues. Germline V CDR1 and CDR2: SQVTM, ANQGSEA. The ends were cut back, 4 bases at V and 6 bases at J, with 9 bases in the middle. RNA, once extracted, was reverse transcribed into cDNA for use as the sequencing template. Only in-frame clones appear in the TCRdb table, and some are missing; sequencing was by immunoSEQ multiplex PCR. The sample includes 150,000 to 200,000 clones, more than 60% of them seen just once. Researchers gathered lesional scalp punch biopsies and peripheral blood from patients with alopecia areata. Study results and limitations: Clonality exceeded that of normal scalp in lesional scalp, most notably in alopecia totalis/universalis.

This clone was found a few times. Its antigen is unidentified. The rearrangement joins TRBV29-1 to TRBJ1-4; D not resolved. Material: CD4+ T cells sorted from blood, obtained at week 0. The origin of this receptor is a human donor with alopecia areata. The CDR3, as DNA: TGCAGCGTTGGAAGTTCGGATGAAAAACTGTTTTTT. Amino acid sequence: CSVGSSDEKLFF.